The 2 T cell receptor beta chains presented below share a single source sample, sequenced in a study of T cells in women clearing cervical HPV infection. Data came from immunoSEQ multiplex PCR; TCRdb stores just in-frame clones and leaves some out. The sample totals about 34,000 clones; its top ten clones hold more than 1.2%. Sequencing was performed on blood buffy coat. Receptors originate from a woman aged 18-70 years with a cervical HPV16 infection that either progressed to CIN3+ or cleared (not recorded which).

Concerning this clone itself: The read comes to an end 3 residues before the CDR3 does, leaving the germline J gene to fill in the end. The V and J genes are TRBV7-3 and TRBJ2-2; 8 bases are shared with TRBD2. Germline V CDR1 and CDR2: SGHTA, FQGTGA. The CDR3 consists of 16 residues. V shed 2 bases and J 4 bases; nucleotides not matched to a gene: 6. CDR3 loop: CASSLRGGAATGELFF. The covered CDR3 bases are TGTGCCAGCAGCTTACGGGGGGGCGCAGCCACCGGGGAG.

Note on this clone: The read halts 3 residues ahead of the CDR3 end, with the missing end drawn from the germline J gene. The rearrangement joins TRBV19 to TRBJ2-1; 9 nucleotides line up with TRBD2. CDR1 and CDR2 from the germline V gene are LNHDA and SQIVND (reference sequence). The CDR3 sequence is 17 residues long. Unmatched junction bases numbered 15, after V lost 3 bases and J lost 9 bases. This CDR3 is CASSMVLAGTHVGEQFF. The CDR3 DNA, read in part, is TGTGCCAGTAGTATGGTTCTAGCGGGGACCCATGTGGGTGAG.